These 32 T cell receptor beta chains came from one sample sequenced in a study of blood T cell repertoires in COVID-19. This table comes from immunoSEQ multiplex PCR, and its TCRdb copy is limited to in-frame clones, with some not included. The data contain about 73,000 clones, roughly 84% of them singletons. The sample comprised peripheral blood. The receptors come from a woman aged 55 to 70 with acute or convalescent COVID-19.

The chain joins TRBV30 to TRBJ2-1; 8 bases line up with TRBD2. V was clipped by 5 bases and J by 5 bases; unmatched bases: 8. The CDR3 is 14 amino acids. The V gene's germline CDR1 is GTSNPN and CDR2 SVGIG (reference sequence). CDR3 residues: CAWYFSGANNEQFF. The CDR3 DNA follows: TGTGCCTGGTACTTTAGCGGGGCCAACAATGAGCAGTTCTTC.

J is TRBJ1-2 and V is TRBV27, with D maybe TRBD1 (6 bases). The CDR3 has 14 amino acids. Trimming left V 2 bases short and J 3 bases short, with 10 bases between. The germline CDR1 and CDR2 sequences are MNHEY and SMNVEV (reference sequence). The CDR3 DNA follows: TGTGCCAGCAGTTTAACGACAGGTCACTATGGCTACACCTTC. Its translation: CASSLTTGHYGYTF.

The chain has TRBV12-3 or TRBV12-4 and TRBJ2-3; D gene ambiguous. Trimming stripped 6 bases from V and 9 bases from J, with 10 bases between. The CDR3 sequence is 11 residues long. The chain's CDR3 is CASSPEVTQYF. The CDR3 nucleotides read TGTGCCAGCAGCCCAGAGGTGACGCAGTATTTT.

V usage is TRBV7-8 and J usage is TRBJ1-2; 8 positions match TRBD1. Germline lookup yields CDR1 SGHVS and CDR2 FQNEAQ. This CDR3 has 17 residues. Losses at the gene ends were 5 bases for V and 6 bases for J; bases not matched to a gene: 17. The CDR3 coding sequence is TGTGCCAGCAGCCCCCAAGGCGACAGGGGACGCTTGGATGGCTACACCTTC. It yields the protein CASSPQGDRGRLDGYTF.

This clone was seen just once. The V and J genes are TRBV2 and TRBJ2-2; the D gene is possibly TRBD2 (6 bases). Germline lookup yields CDR1 SNHLY and CDR2 FYNNEI. V was clipped by 7 bases and J by 0 bases, with 12 bases between them. The CDR3 runs 15 residues. This CDR3 is CASILLASNTGELFF. CDR3 DNA sequence: TGTGCCAGCATTCTCCTAGCGTCGAACACCGGGGAGCTGTTTTTT.

The V call is TRBV3-1 (or the pseudogene TRBV3-2), the J call TRBJ2-2; D perhaps matches TRBD1 (6 bases). Per germline, CDR1 LGHDT and CDR2 YNNKEL (reference sequence). The CDR3 spans 14 residues. Deletions cut 6 bases from V and 3 bases from J, with 11 bases between. CDR3: CASSPGEHTGELFF. For the CDR3, the DNA is TGTGCCAGCAGTCCAGGGGAACACACCGGGGAGCTGTTTTTT.

The V call is TRBV3-1 (or the pseudogene TRBV3-2), the J call TRBJ2-7; 9 nucleotides align to TRBD2. The CDR3 consists of 15 residues. Germline V CDR1 and CDR2: LGHDT, YNNKEL (reference sequence). V gave up 1 base and J gave up 7 bases; unmatched junction bases: 8. DNA for the CDR3: TGTGCCAGCAGCCAAGGCGTAGCGGGGGCGGGGGAGCAGTACTTC. Residues: CASSQGVAGAGEQYF.

J is TRBJ1-2 and V is TRBV5-6; D is unclear. Germline values: CDR1 SGHDT, CDR2 YYEEEE. The V end lost 5 bases, the J end lost 13 bases, and 15 bases lay between the germline ends. This CDR3 spans 11 amino acids. CDR3 in DNA: TGTGCCAGCAGTCGTACGGGGTCCCGCACCTTC. Amino acids: CASSRTGSRTF. Full variable domain (missing parts from reference TRBV5-6 and TRBJ1-2): DAGVTQSPTHLIKTRGQQVTLRCSPKSGHDTVSWYQQALGQGPQFIFQYYEEEERQRGNFPDRFSGHQFPNYSSELNVNALLLGDSALYLCASSRTGSRTFGSGTRLTVV.

The rearrangement joins TRBV7-3 to TRBJ1-1; a weak D match, TRBD1 (5 bases). The CDR3 has 19 residues. V dropped 0 bases and J dropped 1 base, with 21 bases sitting between them. CDR1 SGHTA and CDR2 FQGTGA come from the germline V gene. The DNA of the CDR3 is TGTGCCAGCAGCTTAACGTTTCACGTCGGGGGACGGTGGAACACTGAAGCTTTCTTT. Residues: CASSLTFHVGGRWNTEAFF.

The chain combines TRBV4-2 with TRBJ2-1; 10 bases fit TRBD2. The CDR3 consists of 16 residues. With 4 bases clipped from V and 6 bases from J, the junction kept 9 bases outside the gene matches. Germline CDR1 is LGHNA and CDR2 is YNFKEQ. For the CDR3, the DNA is TGTGCCAGCAGCCCCTCGGGAGCGGGGGGGCCCAATGAGCAGTTCTTC. As protein: CASSPSGAGGPNEQFF.

In DNA form, the CDR3 reads TGTGCCACCAGTGACTCGGGACAGGGGCAAGAGACCCAGTACTTC. Amino acids: CATSDSGQGQETQYF. The chain links TRBV24-1 to TRBJ2-5; TRBD1 aligns across 10 bases. CDR3 length equals 15 residues. V was pared by 4 bases and J by 2 bases, with 3 bases of the junction left unmatched. Germline-derived CDR1 and CDR2 are KGHDR and SFDVKD.

The J gene is TRBJ1-6, the V gene TRBV14; no reliable D call. The CDR3 extends over 14 amino acids. Germline-derived CDR1 and CDR2 are SGHDN and FVKESK. The ends were cut back, 4 bases at V and 10 bases at J, with 14 bases in the middle. CDR3 DNA sequence: TGTGCCAGCAGCCCGTCTGCGCCGAGCTCACCCCTCCACTTT. This translates into CASSPSAPSSPLHF.

This clone was recorded a few times. The chain couples TRBV3-1 (or the pseudogene TRBV3-2) to TRBJ2-5; a weak D match, TRBD1 (6 bases). Trimming cost V 5 bases and J 4 bases, with 17 bases left between them. CDR1 LGHDT and CDR2 YNNKEL come from the germline V gene (reference sequence). There are 15 residues in the CDR3. The CDR3 DNA is TGTGCCAGCAGCACAAACAGGGTTTGGGGAGAGACCCAGTACTTC. Amino acid sequence: CASSTNRVWGETQYF.

Concerning this clone itself: Other DNA sequences within the sample encode an identical CDR3. The chain employs TRBV6-5 and TRBJ1-6, with 9 bases lining up with TRBD1. The V gene's germline CDR1 is MNHEY and CDR2 SVGAGI. V shed 4 bases and J 7 bases; nucleotides not matched to a gene: 2. This CDR3 is built from 14 residues. The CDR3 coding sequence is TGTGCCAGCAGTTTGGGACAGGGAAATTCACCCCTCCACTTT. It specifies CASSLGQGNSPLHF.

This clone was seen a few times. This chain joins TRBV12-3 or TRBV12-4 and TRBJ2-1; 8 bases agree with TRBD2. V trimming: 3 bases; J trimming: 14 bases; junction bases outside the gene matches: 9. The CDR3 is 13 residues long. The CDR3 sequence: CASSLDSGGAEFF. The CDR3 nucleotides are TGTGCCAGCAGTTTGGATTCCGGGGGGGCCGAGTTCTTC.

The V gene is TRBV6-5, the J gene TRBJ1-1, with TRBD1 identical over 11 bases. The CDR3 consists of 14 residues. The V and J ends lost 8 bases and 11 bases, in that order; junction bases with no gene match: 13. Germline V CDR1 and CDR2: MNHEY, SVGAGI. Written as DNA, the CDR3 is TGTGCCAGCTGCCCAGGACAGGGGGCAACCATGGCTTTCTTT. Translated, it gives CASCPGQGATMAFF.

This rearrangement joins TRBV9 to TRBJ2-1; 7 bases are a match to TRBD2. The ends lost 3 bases at V and 0 bases at J; junction bases unmatched: 3. Germline V gives CDR1 SGDLS, CDR2 YYNGEE. The CDR3 length is 15 residues. The CDR3 protein is CASSGGTNSYNEQFF. For the CDR3, the DNA is TGTGCCAGCAGCGGGGGGACTAACTCCTACAATGAGCAGTTCTTC.

This sequence joins TRBV5-5 and TRBJ1-4, with 8 bases identical to TRBD1. Germline trimming cut 0 bases from V and 7 bases from J; bases unmatched to any gene: 5. The CDR3 runs 15 residues. Germline loops: CDR1 SGHKS, CDR2 YYEKEE (reference sequence). The CDR3, as DNA: TGTGCCAGCAGCTTGGGACAGGGGAGGGTTGAAAAACTGTTTTTT. Its translation: CASSLGQGRVEKLFF.

The chain employs TRBV30 and TRBJ2-2; TRBD2 aligns across 11 bases. The CDR3 contains 16 residues. Germline lookup yields CDR1 GTSNPN and CDR2 SVGIG (reference sequence). J lost 6 bases, V lost 0 bases, and 6 bases had no gene match. Here the CDR3 reads CAWSVLLAGGSGELFF. The CDR3 coding sequence is TGTGCCTGGAGTGTACTTTTAGCGGGGGGGTCCGGGGAGCTGTTTTTT.

This clone was found once. At one end, the junction sequence differs from germline, possibly due to a read error. The chain couples TRBV18 to TRBJ1-4; no definite D call. Germline V gives CDR1 KGHSH, CDR2 LQKENI. The CDR3 runs 14 residues. As DNA, the CDR3 is TGTGCCAGCTCATCACCCCGGACTAATGAAGGACTGTTTTTT. Its protein is CASSSPRTNEGLFF.

The chain couples TRBV7-9 to TRBJ1-2; the D is unclear. With 2 bases removed from V and 6 bases from J, the gap between germline ends came to 10 bases. Germline V gives CDR1 SEHNR, CDR2 FQNEAQ (reference sequence). This CDR3 has 13 residues. The CDR3 protein is CASSLRGGDGYTF. The CDR3 coding sequence is TGTGCCAGCAGCTTACGAGGAGGTGATGGCTACACCTTC.

The table lists this clone with a count of one. The chain joins TRBV5-1 to TRBJ2-3, with 12 bases identical to TRBD1. CDR3 length equals 17 residues. CDR1 and CDR2 (germline): SGHRS, YFSETQ. V was pared by 1 base and J by 2 bases, with 5 bases of the junction left unmatched. CDR3 loop: CASSLIGTGGNTDTQYF. The CDR3, as DNA: TGCGCCAGCAGCTTGATCGGGACAGGGGGCAACACAGATACGCAGTATTTT.

The CDR3 region is CASSRGLVRSAENEQFF. DNA for the CDR3: TGCGCCAGCAGTCGGGGACTAGTAAGGAGTGCGGAAAATGAGCAGTTCTTC. The chain joins TRBV5-1 to TRBJ2-1, with 8 bases fitting TRBD2. This CDR3 is 17 amino acids long. CDR1 SGHRS and CDR2 YFSETQ come from the germline V gene. V dropped 5 bases and J dropped 7; count of bases not matched to a gene: 17.

V usage is TRBV19 and J usage is TRBJ2-3, with D possibly being TRBD1 (7 bases). The germline CDR1 and CDR2 sequences are LNHDA and SQIVND (reference sequence). There are 12 residues in the CDR3. Trimming removed 6 bases at V and 9 bases at J, with 13 bases between. CDR3 nucleotide sequence: TGTGCCAGTAGCCAGGGGGGTCCCACGCAGTATTTT. This translates into CASSQGGPTQYF.

The chain is built from TRBV18 and TRBJ2-7; 8 bases are a match to TRBD1. The CDR3 sequence is 16 residues long. Trimming at V came to 3 bases and at J to 7 bases, leaving 14 bases not matched to a gene. Germline values: CDR1 KGHSH, CDR2 LQKENI. In nucleotides, the CDR3 is TGTGCCAGCTCACCGCCGATGGGGACAGGTCGAGGGGAGCAGTACTTC. Residues: CASSPPMGTGRGEQYF.

The rearrangement uses TRBV3-1 (or the pseudogene TRBV3-2) and TRBJ2-5; TRBD2 matches at 9 bases. The CDR3 length is 14 residues. Germline-derived CDR1 and CDR2 are LGHDT and YNNKEL (reference sequence). V dropped 4 bases and J dropped 5; count of bases not matched to a gene: 5. CDR3 region: CASSLRAGGETQYF. DNA for the CDR3: TGTGCCAGCAGCCTGAGGGCGGGAGGGGAGACCCAGTACTTC.

This rearrangement joins TRBV19 to TRBJ1-5; 8 nucleotides line up with TRBD1. V lost 4 bases and J lost 2; bases outside the gene matches: 4. CDR1 and CDR2 (germline): LNHDA, SQIVND (reference sequence). The CDR3 sequence is 15 residues long. The CDR3 DNA follows: TGTGCCAGTAGTAGACAGGGGAATGGCAATCAGCCCCAGCATTTT. It translates to CASSRQGNGNQPQHF.

This rearrangement joins TRBV14 to TRBJ1-2; unclear D gene. The CDR3 extends over 13 amino acids. With 4 bases removed from V and 6 bases from J, the gap between germline ends came to 12 bases. Germline V gene lookup returns CDR1 SGHDN and CDR2 FVKESK. The CDR3 loop reads CASSLYSTDGYTF. For the CDR3, the DNA is TGTGCCAGCAGCCTCTATTCCACCGATGGCTACACCTTC.

V gene TRBV19 combines with J gene TRBJ1-6; the D is unclear. Trimming took off 8 bases at V and 8 bases at J, with 13 bases between the two ends. CDR3 length: 13 amino acids. CDR1 and CDR2 from the germline V gene are LNHDA and SQIVND (reference sequence). CDR3 region: CASSEVLDSPLHF. CDR3 nucleotides: TGTGCCAGTTCGGAGGTACTGGATTCACCCCTCCACTTT.

The chain is built from TRBV18 and TRBJ1-5; tentatively, D is TRBD1 (6 bases). The CDR3 sequence is 14 residues long. Trimming stripped 3 bases from V and 4 bases from J, with 10 bases between. Per germline, CDR1 KGHSH and CDR2 LQKENI. This CDR3 is CASSPPTGNQPQHF. The CDR3 DNA is TGTGCCAGCTCACCCCCGACAGGAAATCAGCCCCAGCATTTT.

This chain connects TRBV19 to TRBJ1-2; D unresolved. The V end was cut by 3 bases, the J end by 3 bases, with 8 bases between. The V gene's germline CDR1 is LNHDA and CDR2 SQIVND (reference sequence). The CDR3 has 13 amino acids. CDR3 protein: CASSMIGDYGYTF. CDR3 sequence (DNA): TGTGCCAGTAGTATGATAGGAGACTATGGCTACACCTTC.

This rearrangement joins TRBV4-1 to TRBJ2-3; no firm D call. V shed 4 bases and J shed 2 bases, with 13 bases lying between them. CDR3 length: 15 amino acids. CDR1 and CDR2 (germline): MGHRA, YSYEKL. The CDR3 loop is CASSLFSGNTDTQYF. CDR3 coding DNA: TGCGCCAGCAGCCTTTTTTCAGGAAACACAGATACGCAGTATTTT.